The clone carrying this T cell receptor beta chain was picked up a small number of times. What it binds is unknown. PCR was performed a second time for roughly 7 to 12 cycles using a sample-barcoded 5' primer and a J-beta primer mix. TCRdb re-derived calls from the 5' RACE reads in MiXCR, one entry per CDR3 protein. The profile covers over 700,000 distinct CDR3 sequences, with about 53% appearing a single time and about 42% taken by the ten largest. This CDR3 has 16 amino acids. In germline, CDR1 is MNHEY, CDR2 SVGAGI. Losses at the gene ends were 6 bases for V and 6 bases for J; bases not matched to a gene: 13. The data are from a study of blood T cells in healthy people across ages. Study-level points and caveats: More naive CD4+ cells and higher diversity were found in long-lived than in aged donors. Estimates of diversity drawn from one million T cells were considered underestimates.

The V call is TRBV6-5, the J call TRBJ2-1; 8 nucleotides match TRBD2. Input material: blood. This TCR was sampled from a man at least 80 years old in good health. The DNA for the CDR3 is TGTGCCAGCAGCAGTTCGCGCCCGGGAGGGGGCAATGAGCAGTTCTTC. It codes for CASSSSRPGGGNEQFF.